This T cell receptor beta chain is drawn from a study of breast tumors, draining lymph nodes, adjacent tissues. The V gene's germline CDR1 is GTSNPN and CDR2 SVGIG (reference sequence). Trimming pared 5 bases from V and 2 bases from J, leaving 16 bases between. This CDR3 has 14 amino acids. Axillary draining lymph nodes of breast cancer patients supplied the node samples. Via MiXCR, TCRdb re-called the multiplex PCR reads, giving one row per CDR3 protein. Among some 140,000 distinct CDR3 sequences listed, approximately 20% were seen once. This clonotype occurred many times. This sequence originates from a female donor with breast cancer. Some clones in this sample may be carry-over from other donors' samples. Sequenced: axillary lymph node tissue. The rearrangement uses TRBV30 and TRBJ2-7; possibly TRBD1 for D (6 bases). CDR3 in amino acids: CAWETQQGPYEQYF. In DNA, the CDR3 is TGTGCCTGGGAAACCCAACAGGGCCCCTACGAGCAGTACTTC.